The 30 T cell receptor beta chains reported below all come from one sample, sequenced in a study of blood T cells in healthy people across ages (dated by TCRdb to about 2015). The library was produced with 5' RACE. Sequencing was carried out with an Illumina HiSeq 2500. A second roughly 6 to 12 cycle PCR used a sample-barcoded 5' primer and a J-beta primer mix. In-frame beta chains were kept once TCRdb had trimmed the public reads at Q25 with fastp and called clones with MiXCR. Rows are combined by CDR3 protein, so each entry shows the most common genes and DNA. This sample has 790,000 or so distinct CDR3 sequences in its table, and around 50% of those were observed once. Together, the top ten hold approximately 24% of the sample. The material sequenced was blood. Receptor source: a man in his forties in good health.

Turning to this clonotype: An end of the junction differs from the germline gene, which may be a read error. DNA of the CDR3: TGTACCAGCAGGTATCTGGAGACCCAGTACTTC. Its translation: CTSRYLETQYF. V usage is TRBV6-5 and J usage is TRBJ2-5; D gene uncertain. This CDR3 comprises 11 residues. The V gene's germline CDR1 is MNHEY and CDR2 SVGAGI.

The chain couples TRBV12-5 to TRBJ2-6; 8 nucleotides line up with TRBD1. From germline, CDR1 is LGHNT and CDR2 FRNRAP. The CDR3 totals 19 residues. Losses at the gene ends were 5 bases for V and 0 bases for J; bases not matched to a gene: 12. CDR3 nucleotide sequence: TGTGCTAGTGGTCGTACAGGGGGTCTCCCTTCCTCTGGGGCCAACGTCCTGACTTTC. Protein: CASGRTGGLPSSGANVLTF.

This CDR3 is CASRNLYRNQETQYF. CDR3 DNA: TGTGCCAGCAGGAACCTGTACAGGAACCAAGAGACCCAGTACTTC. This chain connects TRBV27 to TRBJ2-5, with a possible D match to TRBD1 (5 bases). CDR3 size: 15 residues. V was pared by 6 bases and J by 0 bases, with 14 bases between. CDR1 is MNHEY and CDR2 is SMNVEV in the germline V gene (reference sequence).

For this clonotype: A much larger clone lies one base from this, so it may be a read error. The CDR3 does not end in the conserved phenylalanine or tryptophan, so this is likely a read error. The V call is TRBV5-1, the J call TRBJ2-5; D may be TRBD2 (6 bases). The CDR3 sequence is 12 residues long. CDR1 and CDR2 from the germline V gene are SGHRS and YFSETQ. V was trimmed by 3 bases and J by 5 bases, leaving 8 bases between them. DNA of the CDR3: TGCGCCAGCAGCTCGGGGGTCGAGACCCAGTACGTC. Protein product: CASSSGVETQYV.

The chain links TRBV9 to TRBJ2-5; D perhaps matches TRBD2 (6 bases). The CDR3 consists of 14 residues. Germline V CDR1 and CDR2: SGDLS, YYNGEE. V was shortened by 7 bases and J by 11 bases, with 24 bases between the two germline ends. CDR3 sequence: CASGGRLAINEQYF. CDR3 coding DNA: TGTGCCAGCGGGGGGAGGCTAGCGATCAATGAGCAGTACTTC. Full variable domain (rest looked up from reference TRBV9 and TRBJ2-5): DSGVTQTPKHLITATGQRVTLRCSPRSGDLSVYWYQQSLDQGLQFLIQYYNGEERAKGNILERFSAQQFPDLHSELNLSSLELGDSALYFCASGGRLAINEQYFGPGTRLLVL.

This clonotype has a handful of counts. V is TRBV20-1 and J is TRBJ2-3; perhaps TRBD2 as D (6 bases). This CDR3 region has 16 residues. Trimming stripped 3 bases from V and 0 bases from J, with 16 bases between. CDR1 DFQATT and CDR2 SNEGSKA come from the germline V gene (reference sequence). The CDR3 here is CSARPGTSTSTDTQYF. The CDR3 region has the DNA TGCAGTGCTAGGCCCGGGACTTCGACTAGCACAGATACGCAGTATTTT.

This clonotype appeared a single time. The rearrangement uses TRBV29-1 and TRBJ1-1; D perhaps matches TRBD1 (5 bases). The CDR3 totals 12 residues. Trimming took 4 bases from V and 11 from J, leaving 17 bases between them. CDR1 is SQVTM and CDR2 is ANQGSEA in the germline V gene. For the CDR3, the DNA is TGCAGCGTTGGGGGGTCCTCACCGAGGGCTTTCTTT. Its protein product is CSVGGSSPRAFF. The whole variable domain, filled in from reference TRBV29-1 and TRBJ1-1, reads SAVISQKPSRDICQRGTSLTIQCQVDSQVTMMFWYRQQPGQSLTLIATANQGSEATYESGFVIDKFPISRPNLTFSTLTVSNMSPEDSSIYLCSVGGSSPRAFFGQGTRLTVV.

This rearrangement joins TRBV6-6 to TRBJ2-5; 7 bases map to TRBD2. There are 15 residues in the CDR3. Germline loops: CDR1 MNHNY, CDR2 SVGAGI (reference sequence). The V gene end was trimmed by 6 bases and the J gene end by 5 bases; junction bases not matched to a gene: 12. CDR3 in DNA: TGTGCCAGCAGGTTCAAGATGGCGGGGGATGAGACCCAGTACTTC. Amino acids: CASRFKMAGDETQYF.

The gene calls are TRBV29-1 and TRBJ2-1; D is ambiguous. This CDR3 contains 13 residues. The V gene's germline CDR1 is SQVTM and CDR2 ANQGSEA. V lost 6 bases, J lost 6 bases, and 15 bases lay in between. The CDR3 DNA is TGCAGCGTCCAGGACGATGTGGTCAATGAGCAGTTCTTC. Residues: CSVQDDVVNEQFF.

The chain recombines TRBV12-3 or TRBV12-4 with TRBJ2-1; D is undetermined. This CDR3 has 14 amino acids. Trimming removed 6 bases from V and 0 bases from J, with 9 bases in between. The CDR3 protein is CASRVVGSYNEQFF. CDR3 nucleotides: TGTGCCAGCAGAGTAGTAGGCTCCTACAATGAGCAGTTCTTC.

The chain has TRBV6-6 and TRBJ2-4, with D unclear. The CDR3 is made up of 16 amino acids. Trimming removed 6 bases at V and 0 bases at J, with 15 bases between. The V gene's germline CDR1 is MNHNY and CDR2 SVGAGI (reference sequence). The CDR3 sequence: CASRSNQHLAKNIQYF. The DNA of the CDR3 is TGTGCCAGCAGATCTAACCAACATCTAGCCAAAAACATTCAGTACTTC.

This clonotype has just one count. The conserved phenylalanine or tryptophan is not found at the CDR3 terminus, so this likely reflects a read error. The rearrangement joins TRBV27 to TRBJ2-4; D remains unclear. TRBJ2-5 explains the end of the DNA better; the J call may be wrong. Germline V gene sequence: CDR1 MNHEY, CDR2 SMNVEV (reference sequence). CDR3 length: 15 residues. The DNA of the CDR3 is TGTGCCAGCAGTCCGAGATCGACAAGACAAGAGACCCAGTACTTG. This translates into CASSPRSTRQETQYL.

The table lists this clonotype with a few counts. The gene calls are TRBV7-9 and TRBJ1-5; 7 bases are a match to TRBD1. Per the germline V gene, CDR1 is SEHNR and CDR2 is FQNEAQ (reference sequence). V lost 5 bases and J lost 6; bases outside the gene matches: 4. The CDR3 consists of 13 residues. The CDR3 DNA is TGTGCCAGCAGCCCGACAGGGCTTCAGCCCCAGCATTTT. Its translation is CASSPTGLQPQHF.

CDR3 DNA sequence: TGCAGTGCTAGAGTTAGGGTTGCGGGACCCCTCCACTTT. It yields the protein CSARVRVAGPLHF. This sequence joins TRBV20-1 and TRBJ1-6, with D unclear. The CDR3 totals 13 residues. From germline, CDR1 is DFQATT and CDR2 SNEGSKA (reference sequence). V was shortened by 1 base and J by 12 bases, with 13 bases between the two germline ends.

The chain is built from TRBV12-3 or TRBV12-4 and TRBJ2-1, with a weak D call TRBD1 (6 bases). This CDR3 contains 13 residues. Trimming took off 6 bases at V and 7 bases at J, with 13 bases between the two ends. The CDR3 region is CASRDNRENEQFF. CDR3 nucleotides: TGTGCCAGCAGAGATAACAGGGAAAATGAGCAGTTCTTC.

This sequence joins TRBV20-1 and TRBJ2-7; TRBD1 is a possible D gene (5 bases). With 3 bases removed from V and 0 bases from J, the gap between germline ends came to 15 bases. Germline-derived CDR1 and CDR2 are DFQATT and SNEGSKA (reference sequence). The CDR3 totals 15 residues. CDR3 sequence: CSASKPTAFSYEQYF. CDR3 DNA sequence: TGCAGTGCTAGCAAACCGACAGCTTTCTCCTACGAGCAGTACTTC.

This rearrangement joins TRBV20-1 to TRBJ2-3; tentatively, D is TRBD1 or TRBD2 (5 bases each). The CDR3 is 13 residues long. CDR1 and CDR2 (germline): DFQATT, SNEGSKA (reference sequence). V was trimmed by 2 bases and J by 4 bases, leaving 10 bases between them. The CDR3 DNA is TGCAGTGCTAGAAGTGGGGGATCAGATACGCAGTATTTT. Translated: CSARSGGSDTQYF.

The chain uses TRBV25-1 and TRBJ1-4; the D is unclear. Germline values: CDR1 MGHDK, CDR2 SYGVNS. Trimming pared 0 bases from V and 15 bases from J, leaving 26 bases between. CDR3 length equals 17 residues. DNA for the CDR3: TGTGCCAGCAGTGAATATGGTGGCAGCCCTAGGGCGAATAGGATGTTTTTT. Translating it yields CASSEYGGSPRANRMFF.

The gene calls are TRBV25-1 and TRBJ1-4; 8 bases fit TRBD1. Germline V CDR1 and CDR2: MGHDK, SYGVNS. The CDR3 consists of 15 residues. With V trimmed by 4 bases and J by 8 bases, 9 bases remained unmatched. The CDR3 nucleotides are TGTGCCAGCAGTGGACAGGGGCTATTGGTAGAAAAACTGTTTTTT. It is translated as CASSGQGLLVEKLFF.

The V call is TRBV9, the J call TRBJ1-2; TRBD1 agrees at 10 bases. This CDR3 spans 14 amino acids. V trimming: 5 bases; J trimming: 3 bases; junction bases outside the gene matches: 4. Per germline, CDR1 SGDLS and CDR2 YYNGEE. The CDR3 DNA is TGTGCCAGCAGGGACAGGGGGAACCACTATGGCTACACCTTC. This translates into CASRDRGNHYGYTF. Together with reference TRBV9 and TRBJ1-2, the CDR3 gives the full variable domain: DSGVTQTPKHLITATGQRVTLRCSPRSGDLSVYWYQQSLDQGLQFLIQYYNGEERAKGNILERFSAQQFPDLHSELNLSSLELGDSALYFCASRDRGNHYGYTFGSGTRLTVV.

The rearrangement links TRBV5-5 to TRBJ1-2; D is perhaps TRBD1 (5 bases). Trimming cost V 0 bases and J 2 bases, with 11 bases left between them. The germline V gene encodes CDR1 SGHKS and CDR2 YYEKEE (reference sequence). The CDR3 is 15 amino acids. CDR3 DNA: TGTGCCAGCAGCTTGGACTGGGGCTCCAACTATGGCTACACCTTC. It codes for CASSLDWGSNYGYTF.

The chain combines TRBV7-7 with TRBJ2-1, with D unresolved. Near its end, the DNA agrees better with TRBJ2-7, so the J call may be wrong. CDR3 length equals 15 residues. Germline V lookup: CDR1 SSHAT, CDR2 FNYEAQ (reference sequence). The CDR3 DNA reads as TGTGCCAGCAGCCCTAATTCAAATTCCTACAATGAGCAGTACTTC. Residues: CASSPNSNSYNEQYF.

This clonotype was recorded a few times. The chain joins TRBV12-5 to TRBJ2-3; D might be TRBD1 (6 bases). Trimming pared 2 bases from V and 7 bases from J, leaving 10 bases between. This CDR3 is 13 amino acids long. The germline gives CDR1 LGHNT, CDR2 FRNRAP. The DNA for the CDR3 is TGTGCTAGTGGTTTGCAGCAGGGGTATACGCAGTATTTT. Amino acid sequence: CASGLQQGYTQYF.

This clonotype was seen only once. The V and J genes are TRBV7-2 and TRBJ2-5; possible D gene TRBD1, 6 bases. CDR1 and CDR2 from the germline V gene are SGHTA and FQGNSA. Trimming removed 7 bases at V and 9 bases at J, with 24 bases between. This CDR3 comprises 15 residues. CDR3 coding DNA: TGTGCCAGCATCCTGACCGGGACAAATGCGATAGCCCAGTACTTC. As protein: CASILTGTNAIAQYF.

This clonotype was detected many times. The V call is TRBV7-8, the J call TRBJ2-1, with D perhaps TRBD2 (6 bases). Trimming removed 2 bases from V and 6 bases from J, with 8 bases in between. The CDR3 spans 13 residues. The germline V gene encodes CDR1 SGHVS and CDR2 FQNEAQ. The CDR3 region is CASSLRGTNEQFF. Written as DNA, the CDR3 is TGTGCCAGCAGCTTACGGGGGACCAATGAGCAGTTCTTC.

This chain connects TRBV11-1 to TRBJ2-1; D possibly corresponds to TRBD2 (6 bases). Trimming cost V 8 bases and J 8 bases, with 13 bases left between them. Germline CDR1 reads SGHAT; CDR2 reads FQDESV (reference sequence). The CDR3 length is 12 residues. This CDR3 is CASWGVAHEQFF. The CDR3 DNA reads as TGTGCCAGCTGGGGGGTTGCCCATGAGCAGTTCTTC.

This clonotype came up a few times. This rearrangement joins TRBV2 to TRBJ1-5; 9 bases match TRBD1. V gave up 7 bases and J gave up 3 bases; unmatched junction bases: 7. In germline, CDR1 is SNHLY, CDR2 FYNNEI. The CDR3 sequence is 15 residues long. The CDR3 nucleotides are TGTGCCAGCATGTGGGGACAGGGACCCAATCAGCCCCAGCATTTT. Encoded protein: CASMWGQGPNQPQHF.

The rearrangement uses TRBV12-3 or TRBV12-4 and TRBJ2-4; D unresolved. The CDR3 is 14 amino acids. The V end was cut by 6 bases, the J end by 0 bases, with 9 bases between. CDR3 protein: CASSPPEAKNIQYF. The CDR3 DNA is TGTGCCAGCAGCCCGCCAGAAGCCAAAAACATTCAGTACTTC.

The chain's CDR3 is CASSPTGDTEAFF. As DNA, the CDR3 is TGTGCCAGCAGCCCAACAGGGGACACTGAAGCTTTCTTT. The gene calls are TRBV7-9 and TRBJ1-1; 7 bases agree with TRBD1. V dropped 5 bases and J dropped 3; count of bases not matched to a gene: 3. Germline CDR1 is SEHNR and CDR2 is FQNEAQ (reference sequence). The CDR3 runs 13 residues.

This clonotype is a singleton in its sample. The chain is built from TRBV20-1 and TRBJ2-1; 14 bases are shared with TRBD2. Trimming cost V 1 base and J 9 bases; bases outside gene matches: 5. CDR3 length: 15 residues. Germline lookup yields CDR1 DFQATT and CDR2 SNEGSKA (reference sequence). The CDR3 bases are TGCAGTGCTAGAGCCGGGACTAGCGGGAGTGGTGAGCAGTTCTTC. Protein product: CSARAGTSGSGEQFF.